This TCR beta chain was sequenced in a study of blood T cell repertoires in COVID-19. Germline V gives CDR1 LGHDT, CDR2 YNNKEL (reference sequence). After removal of 0 bases from V and 5 bases from J, the junction contained 9 bases not matched to a gene. CDR3 length: 17 amino acids. Sequencing used immunoSEQ multiplex PCR; TCRdb keeps in-frame clones, though not all of them. Of tens of thousands of clones listed, 88% are singletons. The TCR comes from a woman between 45 and 60 years old with active or convalescent COVID-19. Sequencing was carried out using peripheral blood. V usage is TRBV3-1 (or the pseudogene TRBV3-2) and J usage is TRBJ2-1; the match to TRBD1 covers 8 bases. The CDR3 is CASSQDLGRGPNNEQFF. The CDR3 DNA sequence: TGTGCCAGCAGCCAAGATCTTGGCAGGGGGCCTAACAATGAGCAGTTCTTC.